Sequencing of this TCR beta chain was carried out in a study of early T cells in non-severe SARS-CoV-2 infection. Trimming pared 5 bases from V and 4 bases from J, leaving 12 bases between. CDR1 and CDR2 (germline): SGHTA, FQGTGA. There are 15 residues in the CDR3. This clonotype was seen ten or more times. MiXCR, run by TCRdb on the 5' RACE reads, gives a single entry per CDR3 protein. The repertoire holds 55,000 to 65,000 distinct CDR3 sequences, with roughly 9.7% as singletons. The receptor's source is an adult who was a healthcare worker with PCR-confirmed SARS-CoV-2 infection or an uninfected control (not recorded which). Specimen: whole blood. This chain connects TRBV7-3 to TRBJ2-6; TRBD1 might be the D (6 bases). This chain's CDR3 is CASSQGQSGANVLTF. The CDR3 region has the DNA TGTGCCAGCAGCCAGGGACAATCAGGGGCCAACGTCCTGACTTTC.